The 10 T cell receptor beta chains in this list originate from one sample, sequenced in a study of cytomegalovirus exposure and HLA in healthy donors. This PCR relied on a set of 60 Vbeta primers and 13 Jbeta primers. Produced via immunoSEQ multiplex PCR; TCRdb's table is partial and in-frame only. Altogether roughly 120,000 clones are present, roughly 62% being singletons, with the ten largest covering approximately 1.5%. The specimen was PBMCs. The receptors derive from a man aged 25 to 40 in good health and CMV-seropositive.

The chain recombines TRBV5-4 with TRBJ2-1, with D possibly TRBD2 on 5 matching bases. Trimming took 4 bases from V and 4 from J, leaving 15 bases between them. Per germline, CDR1 SGHNT and CDR2 YYREEE (reference sequence). CDR3 length equals 15 residues. CDR3 nucleotide sequence: TGTGCCAGCAGCCGCACGTCTCGGACTTACAATGAGCAGTTCTTC. It is translated as CASSRTSRTYNEQFF.

The gene calls are TRBV7-9 and TRBJ1-3; D is undetermined. The CDR3 spans 16 residues. Germline lookup yields CDR1 SEHNR and CDR2 FQNEAQ (reference sequence). The V and J ends lost 7 bases and 1 base respectively, with 17 bases between them. CDR3 DNA sequence: TGTGCCAGCACCCCCTCGGGTATTGCGTCTGGAAACACCATATATTTT. This codes for CASTPSGIASGNTIYF. The whole variable domain, remainder taken from reference TRBV7-9 and TRBJ1-3, is DTGVSQNPRHKITKRGQNVTFRCDPISEHNRLYWYRQTLGQGPEFLTYFQNEAQLEKSRLLSDRFSAERPKGSFSTLEIQRTEQGDSAMYLCASTPSGIASGNTIYFGEGSWLTVV.

This chain joins TRBV5-4 and TRBJ2-2, with D tentatively TRBD2 (6 bases). This CDR3 spans 14 amino acids. The germline V and J ends were trimmed by 5 bases and 2 bases, with 10 bases remaining between them. Germline CDR1 reads SGHNT; CDR2 reads YYREEE (reference sequence). Here the CDR3 reads CASSMDYNTGELFF. In DNA, the CDR3 is TGTGCCAGCAGTATGGACTACAACACCGGGGAGCTGTTTTTT.

The chain has TRBV5-6 and TRBJ1-2; 10 bases agree with TRBD1. The CDR3 sequence is 15 residues long. Germline-derived CDR1 and CDR2 are SGHDT and YYEEEE. V shed 3 bases and J 4 bases; nucleotides not matched to a gene: 6. The CDR3 nucleotides are TGTGCCAGCAGCTCTGACGGGACAGGGGTCTATGGCTACACCTTC. Translated, it gives CASSSDGTGVYGYTF.

The rearrangement uses TRBV7-2 and TRBJ2-7; tentative D call: TRBD1 (8 bases). The V gene's germline CDR1 is SGHTA and CDR2 FQGNSA. The ends were cut back, 4 bases at V and 4 bases at J, with 14 bases in the middle. The CDR3 contains 14 residues. The CDR3 DNA sequence: TGTGCCAGCAGCTATACAGGGGGGGGATACGAGCAGTACTTC. Its translation: CASSYTGGGYEQYF.

This clone was recorded a few times. This chain's CDR3 is CASSQGLYNEQFF. For the CDR3, the DNA is TGTGCCAGCTCACAGGGGTTGTACAATGAGCAGTTCTTC. The rearrangement uses TRBV18 and TRBJ2-1; TRBD1 might be the D (5 bases). V shed 4 bases and J shed 4 bases, with 8 bases lying between them. Germline CDR1 KGHSH, CDR2 LQKENI. The CDR3 spans 13 residues.

Only one count was recorded for this clone. The chain couples TRBV7-2 to TRBJ2-1, with 9 bases aligning to TRBD2. Germline CDR1 reads SGHTA; CDR2 reads FQGNSA. Trimming at V came to 5 bases and at J to 8 bases, leaving 16 bases not matched to a gene. This CDR3 has 17 residues. The CDR3 sequence is CASSRRLSGGRWDEQFF. In DNA form, the CDR3 reads TGTGCCAGCAGCCGGAGACTTAGCGGGGGACGTTGGGATGAGCAGTTCTTC.

CDR3 sequence: CASSWLTGSGANVLTF. CDR3 sequence (DNA): TGCGCCAGCAGCTGGCTGACAGGGTCTGGGGCCAACGTCCTGACTTTC. J is TRBJ2-6 and V is TRBV5-1, with 7 nucleotides matching TRBD1. Germline V lookup: CDR1 SGHRS, CDR2 YFSETQ. The J segment lost 1 base and the V segment lost 3 bases, leaving 4 bases of the junction unmatched. The CDR3 consists of 16 residues. The complete variable domain, with remaining parts taken from reference TRBV5-1 and TRBJ2-6, reads KAGVTQTPRYLIKTRGQQVTLSCSPISGHRSVSWYQQTPGQGLQFLFEYFSETQRNKGNFPGRFSGRQFSNSRSEMNVSTLELGDSALYLCASSWLTGSGANVLTFGAGSRLTVL.

V usage is TRBV6-1 and J usage is TRBJ2-1, with 7 nucleotides matching TRBD2. The V gene end was trimmed by 3 bases and the J gene end by 6 bases; junction bases not matched to a gene: 2. The CDR3 runs to 13 residues. Germline V CDR1 and CDR2: MNHNS, SASEGT. CDR3 region: CASSDTGGNEQFF. CDR3 DNA: TGTGCCAGCAGTGACACGGGAGGCAATGAGCAGTTCTTC.

This clone was recorded a few times. The rearrangement uses TRBV5-1 and TRBJ1-2; D perhaps matches TRBD1 (5 bases). V gave up 3 bases and J gave up 7 bases, with 19 bases separating them. The germline CDR1 and CDR2 sequences are SGHRS and YFSETQ. CDR3 length: 15 residues. The CDR3 sequence is CASSYRLYRGSGYTF. The CDR3 nucleotides are TGCGCCAGCAGCTACCGACTCTATAGGGGCTCTGGCTACACCTTC. Full variable domain (rest looked up from reference TRBV5-1 and TRBJ1-2): KAGVTQTPRYLIKTRGQQVTLSCSPISGHRSVSWYQQTPGQGLQFLFEYFSETQRNKGNFPGRFSGRQFSNSRSEMNVSTLELGDSALYLCASSYRLYRGSGYTFGSGTRLTVV.